These T cell receptor beta chains were read from a single sample in a study of metastatic and nonmetastatic thyroid tumors. With MiXCR, TCRdb called clones anew from the PCR reads. The sample yields roughly 15,000 clones, approximately 25% seen once. The sequenced sample consisted of adjacent normal tissue. These receptors were obtained from a female donor with papillary thyroid cancer or a benign thyroid nodule (not recorded which). Some clones in this sample may be carry-over from other donors' samples. The CDR3 runs from the conserved cysteine through the conserved F or W. D genes are given only for firm matches. Clone size appears in some rows only: once, few, many, or a class for an expanded clone.

clone size,J gene,D gene,V gene,CDR3 DNA,CDR3 protein
few,TRBJ1-2,NA,TRBV6-1,TGTGCCAGCAGTGACAGGGAAGGGGATGGCTACACCTTC,CASSDREGDGYTF
NA,TRBJ2-1,NA,TRBV12-5,TGTGCTAGTGGCTCTGGAATACTAAGCTACAATGAGCAGTTCTTC,CASGSGILSYNEQFF
NA,TRBJ1-2,TRBD1,TRBV28,TGTGCCAGCAGTTTAGGGCCCGGGACAGGGGGACTCACCTTC,CASSLGPGTGGLTF
NA,TRBJ1-5,TRBD1,TRBV19,TGTGCCAGTAACTTACAGGGGCGAAGTCAGCCCCAGCATTTT,CASNLQGRSQPQHF
few,TRBJ2-2,TRBD2,TRBV11-3,TGTGCCAGCAGCTTAGTAGCGGGAGTGCTGTTTTTT,CASSLVAGVLFF
medium-sized,TRBJ1-2,NA,TRBV18,TGTGCCAGCTCACCGGACACATCGGATGGCTACACCTTC,CASSPDTSDGYTF
few,TRBJ1-6,NA,TRBV6-5,TGTGCCAGCAGTTACGATCGGGGGGGCGCAAATAATTCACCCCTCCACTTT,CASSYDRGGANNSPLHF
medium-sized,TRBJ1-3,NA,TRBV9,TGTGCCAGCAGCGGCCGGACAGCTGGAAACACCATATATTTT,CASSGRTAGNTIYF
once,TRBJ2-7,NA,TRBV5-1,TGCGCCAGCAGCTTGGAACGGTTGGACGAGCAGTACTTC,CASSLERLDEQYF
NA,TRBJ2-3,TRBD2,TRBV13,TGTGCCAGCAGCTCTTCCAGCGGGGGGCCGGAAAGCACAGATACGCAGTATTTT,CASSSSSGGPESTDTQYF
NA,TRBJ2-3,NA,TRBV20-1,TGCAGTGCTAGGAGCACAGATACGCAGTATTTT,CSARSTDTQYF
NA,TRBJ2-5,TRBD1,TRBV7-8,TGTGCCAGCAGCACAGGGGAAGAGACCCAGTACTTC,CASSTGEETQYF
NA,TRBJ1-3,TRBD1,TRBV5-6,TGTGCCAGCAGCTGGGACAGGGTCTCTGGAAACACCATATATTTT,CASSWDRVSGNTIYF
NA,TRBJ1-2,NA,TRBV28,TGTGCCAGCAGTGTGGACAGTCTAGCTAACTATGGCTACACCTTC,CASSVDSLANYGYTF
NA,TRBJ2-3,TRBD1,TRBV20-1,TGCAGTGCTAGAGAGGGAGGGACAGGGGCCACAGATACGCAGTATTTT,CSAREGGTGATDTQYF
NA,TRBJ2-1,NA,TRBV9,TGTGCCAGCAGCGTAGAGGGCGGGCGGGCTGTTAATGAGCAGTTCTTC,CASSVEGGRAVNEQFF
few,TRBJ1-1,NA,TRBV6-4,TGTGCCAGCAGAACTAGGGGGAGAGCCACTGAAGCTTTCTTT,CASRTRGRATEAFF
few,TRBJ1-5,TRBD1,TRBV6-1,TGTGCCAGCAGCTCGACGACAGGGGGCAATCAGCCCCAGCATTTT,CASSSTTGGNQPQHF
NA,TRBJ1-2,TRBD1,TRBV19,TGTGCCAGTAGTCGCGCGTTGACCGATGGACAGGGTTTATTGTATGGCTACACCTTC,CASSRALTDGQGLLYGYTF
few,TRBJ1-2,NA,TRBV19,TGTGCCAGTAGTATAGCTGACCGAATTATATATGGCTACACCTTC,CASSIADRIIYGYTF
few,TRBJ1-2,TRBD1,TRBV28,TGTGCCAGCAGATCTACAGGGGAGTATGGCTACACCTTC,CASRSTGEYGYTF
NA,TRBJ2-1,NA,TRBV6-1,TGTGCCAGCGGCCGACAGTGGGGCTCCTACAATGAGCAGTTCTTC,CASGRQWGSYNEQFF